A selection of T cell receptor beta chains follows, all from one sample in a study of PD-L1 blockade in urothelial cancer. Using immunoSEQ multiplex PCR, the repertoire was profiled, and TCRdb retains in-frame clones only, with some absent. There are some 42,000 clones in the sample; about 80% occur only once, and roughly 2.8% lies in the top ten. The sequencing used PBMCs, collected around atezolizumab (anti-PD-L1) treatment. Receptor source: a man between 70 and 80 years old with urothelial cancer. Each CDR3 is given with its conserved first and last residue. Fields, in order: CDR3 length, J gene, D gene, V gene, clone size, CDR3 protein, CDR3 DNA. The D gene is left open where the match is weak. Some rows have no size entry. The others give once, few or many, or a class for an expanded clone.

14,TRBJ2-1,NA,TRBV7-3,NA,CASSFARDYNEQFF,TGTGCCAGCAGCTTTGCCAGGGATTACAATGAGCAGTTCTTC
17,TRBJ2-1,TRBD2,TRBV4-1,NA,CASSQGVSGSSYNEQFF,TGCGCCAGCAGCCAAGGAGTTAGCGGGAGTTCCTACAATGAGCAGTTCTTC
13,TRBJ2-1,NA,TRBV30,NA,CAAQVLSYNEQFF,TGTGCCGCACAGGTTTTGTCCTACAATGAGCAGTTCTTC
13,TRBJ1-3,NA,TRBV28,NA,CASSRGAGNTIYF,TGTGCCAGCAGTCGGGGAGCTGGAAACACCATATATTTT
16,TRBJ2-2,TRBD2,TRBV7-6,few,CASSSSSSGTTGELFF,TGTGCCAGCAGCTCCTCCTCTAGCGGCACCACCGGGGAGCTGTTTTTT
15,TRBJ1-1,NA,TRBV6-6,NA,CASSYWGDFETEAFF,TGTGCCAGCAGTTACTGGGGGGATTTTGAAACTGAAGCTTTCTTT
17,TRBJ2-3,TRBD1,TRBV28,NA,CASSLTGQGWGTDTQYF,TGTGCCAGCAGTTTAACAGGACAGGGCTGGGGCACAGATACGCAGTATTTT
15,TRBJ2-7,TRBD1,TRBV18,NA,CASSPGDRLSYEQYF,TGTGCCAGCTCTCCGGGGGACAGGCTCTCCTACGAGCAGTACTTC
12,TRBJ2-3,NA,TRBV5-1,once,CASSFEVDTQYF,TGCGCCAGCAGCTTCGAGGTAGATACGCAGTATTTT
14,TRBJ1-5,NA,TRBV2,NA,CASSVGSGNQPQHF,TGTGCCAGCAGTGTGGGTTCAGGGAATCAGCCCCAGCATTTT
16,TRBJ2-5,TRBD2,TRBV7-6,NA,CASSPRVAGVGETQYF,TGTGCCAGCAGCCCTCGGGTAGCGGGAGTCGGGGAGACCCAGTACTTC
15,TRBJ1-1,TRBD1,TRBV19,NA,CASTTHRGMGTEAFF,TGTGCCAGTACCACGCACAGGGGTATGGGCACTGAAGCTTTCTTT
13,TRBJ2-5,NA,TRBV5-6,few,CASSYSYQETQYF,TGTGCCAGCAGCTACTCGTACCAAGAGACCCAGTACTTC
17,TRBJ2-1,TRBD1,TRBV29-1,NA,CSVDQTGGAFLVNEQFF,TGCAGCGTTGACCAGACAGGGGGCGCTTTCCTTGTCAATGAGCAGTTCTTC
14,TRBJ2-7,TRBD1,TRBV9,NA,CASSAGQGAGKKYF,TGTGCCAGCAGCGCGGGACAGGGGGCCGGGAAAAAGTACTTC
14,TRBJ1-2,NA,TRBV7-8,NA,CASSRLADSYGYTF,TGTGCCAGCAGCCGACTCGCAGACAGTTATGGCTACACCTTC
13,TRBJ2-5,NA,TRBV7-2,NA,CASSLILQETQYF,TGTGCCAGCAGCCTAATCCTCCAAGAGACCCAGTACTTC
15,TRBJ2-3,NA,TRBV4-3,NA,CASSPLSGGTDTQYF,TGCGCCAGCAGTCCCTTGAGCGGAGGCACAGATACGCAGTATTTT
16,TRBJ2-4,TRBD2,TRBV10-3,NA,CAISEASGRGKNIQYF,TGTGCCATCAGTGAAGCTAGCGGGAGAGGCAAAAACATTCAGTACTTC
14,TRBJ2-1,TRBD1,TRBV6-4,NA,CASKPGQANNEQFF,TGTGCCAGCAAACCGGGACAGGCCAACAATGAGCAGTTCTTC
14,TRBJ1-2,TRBD1,TRBV7-6,NA,CASSSGQGARSYTF,TGTGCCAGCAGTTCTGGACAGGGAGCTAGGAGCTACACCTTC
14,TRBJ1-1,NA,TRBV2,few,CASTPTRSNTEAFF,TGTGCCAGCACCCCCACGAGAAGTAACACTGAAGCTTTCTTT